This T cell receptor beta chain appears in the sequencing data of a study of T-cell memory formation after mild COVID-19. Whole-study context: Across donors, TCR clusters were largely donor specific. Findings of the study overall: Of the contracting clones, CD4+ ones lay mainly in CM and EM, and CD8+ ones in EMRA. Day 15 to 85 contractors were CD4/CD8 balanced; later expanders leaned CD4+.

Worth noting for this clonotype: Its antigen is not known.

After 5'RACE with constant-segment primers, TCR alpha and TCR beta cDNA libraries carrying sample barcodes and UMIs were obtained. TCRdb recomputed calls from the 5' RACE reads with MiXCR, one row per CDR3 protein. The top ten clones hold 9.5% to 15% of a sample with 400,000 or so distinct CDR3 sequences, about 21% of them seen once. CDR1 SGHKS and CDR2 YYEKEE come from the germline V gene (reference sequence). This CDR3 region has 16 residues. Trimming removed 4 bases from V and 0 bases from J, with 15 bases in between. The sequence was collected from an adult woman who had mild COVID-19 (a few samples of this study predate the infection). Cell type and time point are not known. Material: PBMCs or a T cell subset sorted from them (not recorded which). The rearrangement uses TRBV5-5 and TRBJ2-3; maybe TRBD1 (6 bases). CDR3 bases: TGTGCCAGCAGCAAGGATCCGGACAGAAGCACAGATACGCAGTATTTT. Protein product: CASSKDPDRSTDTQYF.